This note documents a single T cell receptor (beta chain) sequence. Its antigen is unknown. Possible read error: a much larger clone is one base away. The source of the sample is a study of molecular identifiers for immune sequencing clone quantification. Overall study findings and caveats: Even with some 960,000 naive cells present, spiked Jurkat TCR RNA from one cell was reportedly detectable. Clonotypes topping 20 RNA copies carried over 97% of effector molecules but under 1% of naive ones. Sharing of a barcode by identical TCR molecules could cause highly expanded clone sizes to be underestimated.

The CDR3 length is 17 residues. Germline-derived CDR1 and CDR2 are LNHNV and YYDKDF (reference sequence). TCRdb passed the PCR reads through MiXCR, listing each CDR3 protein once. The sample yields 460,000 or so distinct CDR3 sequences, around a fifth seen once. Sorted naive CD8 T cells were those defined as CD8+CD4-CCR7+CD45RA+. The clonotype originates from a human donor in good health. Some libraries in this study had Jurkat cell RNA spiked in. Sequencing used naive CD8+ T cells from blood, with Jurkat cell RNA spiked in. Subset here: FACS-sorted CD8+CD4-CCR7+CD45RA+ naive T cells. The rearrangement links TRBV15 to TRBJ2-6, with D perhaps given as TRBD1 or TRBD2 (5 bases each). This chain's CDR3 is CATSTSFIGSGANVPTF. The DNA for the CDR3 is TGTGCCACCAGCACCTCATTTATTGGGAGTGGGGCCAACGTCCCGACTTTC.